This TCR beta chain was sequenced in a study of cytomegalovirus exposure and HLA in healthy donors. Primers: 60 Vbeta forward and 13 Jbeta reverse. Sequencing was performed with immunoSEQ multiplex PCR; in TCRdb, only in-frame clones are kept and a portion is missing. The repertoire has about 100,000 clones, more than 75% of them found once; the top ten carry about 2.5%. Sequencing was performed on PBMCs. This TCR was sampled from a young man in good health and CMV-seropositive.

The CDR3 sequence: CAWYPGQGVDTQYF. CDR3 in DNA: TGTGCCTGGTATCCGGGACAGGGAGTCGATACGCAGTATTTT. V gene TRBV30 combines with J gene TRBJ2-3, with TRBD1 matching over 9 bases. This CDR3 spans 14 amino acids. The V and J ends lost 5 bases and 6 bases, in that order; junction bases with no gene match: 9. Germline loops: CDR1 GTSNPN, CDR2 SVGIG (reference sequence).